This passage covers 23 T cell receptor beta chains from one sample sequenced in a study of blood T cell repertoires in COVID-19. The data were produced by immunoSEQ multiplex PCR, yet TCRdb's version contains in-frame clones alone and is incomplete. The sample shows a few hundred thousand clones, about 88% of them seen only once. Sequencing was done on a sample of peripheral blood. The receptors come from a woman aged 60 to 75 with acute or convalescent COVID-19.

The rearrangement uses TRBV19 and TRBJ2-1, with 8 bases aligning to TRBD1. The length of the CDR3 is 16 residues. The germline gives CDR1 LNHDA, CDR2 SQIVND (reference sequence). Germline trimming cut 3 bases from V and 7 bases from J; bases unmatched to any gene: 11. The CDR3 region is CASSIQGAPLENEQFF. CDR3 bases: TGTGCCAGTAGTATTCAGGGGGCTCCCCTCGAGAATGAGCAGTTCTTC.

The V gene is TRBV7-9, the J gene TRBJ1-5; unclear D gene. Germline CDR1 and CDR2: SEHNR and FQNEAQ (reference sequence). The CDR3 is made up of 13 amino acids. Trimming removed 2 bases from V and 5 bases from J, with 7 bases in between. Here the CDR3 reads CASSLYSDQPQHF. CDR3 coding DNA: TGTGCCAGCAGCTTATATTCGGATCAGCCCCAGCATTTT.

The chain uses TRBV7-3 and TRBJ1-2, with TRBD1 identical over 9 bases. After removal of 4 bases from V and 8 bases from J, the junction contained 5 bases not matched to a gene. This CDR3 has 13 amino acids. In germline, CDR1 is SGHTA, CDR2 FQGTGA. The CDR3 nucleotides are TGTGCCAGCAGCTCTAGACAGGGGGTAGGCTACACCTTC. Translating it yields CASSSRQGVGYTF.

This rearrangement joins TRBV25-1 to TRBJ2-1; weak D call: TRBD1 (6 bases). Germline values: CDR1 MGHDK, CDR2 SYGVNS. The V end was cut by 6 bases, the J end by 5 bases, with 11 bases between. This CDR3 is built from 13 residues. The CDR3: CASRGAGDNEQFF. CDR3 DNA sequence: TGTGCCAGCAGAGGGGCAGGGGACAATGAGCAGTTCTTC.

The count of this clone is one. V and J are TRBV11-2 and TRBJ2-7; D possibly corresponds to TRBD1 (5 bases). The CDR3 runs 13 residues. V shed 2 bases and J shed 2 bases, with 7 bases lying between them. Per germline, CDR1 SGHAT and CDR2 FQNNGV. Here the CDR3 DNA reads TGTGCCAGCAGCTTAACCAGGGCCTACGAGCAGTACTTC. Translated: CASSLTRAYEQYF.

The chain couples TRBV6-5 to TRBJ2-3, with no clear D. Germline V gene data show CDR1 as MNHEY and CDR2 as SVGAGI. The length of the CDR3 is 15 residues. With 0 bases removed from V and 5 bases from J, the gap between germline ends came to 12 bases. The CDR3, as DNA: TGTGCCAGCAGTTACTCGCGCCCGGAGAAAGATACGCAGTATTTT. This translates into CASSYSRPEKDTQYF.

The chain is built from TRBV5-6 and TRBJ2-6; TRBD1 agrees at 7 bases. The trim removed 4 bases at V and 8 bases at J, leaving 9 bases unmatched. The CDR3 has 15 residues. Germline CDR1 and CDR2: SGHDT and YYEEEE. CDR3 sequence: CASSPMGTASNVLTF. CDR3 sequence (DNA): TGTGCCAGCAGCCCTATGGGGACAGCCTCCAACGTCCTGACTTTC.

The chain links TRBV5-6 to TRBJ1-2; no firm D call. The CDR3 is 13 amino acids. The V gene's germline CDR1 is SGHDT and CDR2 YYEEEE. The V gene lost 0 bases and the J gene lost 6 bases, with 9 bases spanning the gap. The CDR3 is CASSLGRANGYTF. The CDR3 region has the DNA TGTGCCAGCAGCTTGGGGAGGGCAAATGGCTACACCTTC.

V usage is TRBV2 and J usage is TRBJ2-6, with unresolved D. Germline V gene sequence: CDR1 SNHLY, CDR2 FYNNEI. Trimming removed 6 bases from V and 0 bases from J, with 6 bases in between. The CDR3 runs to 14 residues. The CDR3 region has the DNA TGTGCCAGCAGGCGGATCTCTGGGGCCAACGTCCTGACTTTC. Encoded protein: CASRRISGANVLTF.

CDR3 DNA: TGTGCCAGCAGTCCGGACAGGTTTGTGCGGTATAGCAATCAGCCCCAGCATTTT. This translates into CASSPDRFVRYSNQPQHF. This rearrangement joins TRBV6-6 to TRBJ1-5; 7 bases map to TRBD1. V shed 5 bases and J 0 bases; nucleotides not matched to a gene: 13. This CDR3 spans 18 amino acids. The germline gives CDR1 MNHNY, CDR2 SVGAGI (reference sequence).

The J gene is TRBJ1-1, the V gene TRBV6-5, with TRBD1 matching over 8 bases. CDR3 length: 15 amino acids. V gave up 6 bases and J gave up 4 bases; unmatched junction bases: 10. Germline CDR1 reads MNHEY; CDR2 reads SVGAGI. CDR3 amino acids: CASRVKGGTGTEAFF. DNA of the CDR3: TGTGCCAGCAGGGTAAAAGGTGGGACAGGCACTGAAGCTTTCTTT.

The chain recombines TRBV19 with TRBJ1-5; tentatively, D is TRBD1 (6 bases). The CDR3 is 13 amino acids. V was shortened by 7 bases and J by 5 bases, with 12 bases between the two germline ends. Germline assignment: CDR1 LNHDA and CDR2 SQIVND (reference sequence). CDR3 amino acids: CASMTGPDQPQHF. The CDR3 DNA reads TGTGCCAGTATGACAGGTCCGGATCAGCCCCAGCATTTT.

The chain couples TRBV5-1 to TRBJ2-5, with 10 bases aligning to TRBD2. The CDR3 loop spans 17 amino acids. The trim removed 4 bases at V and 5 bases at J, leaving 14 bases unmatched. Germline CDR1 is SGHRS and CDR2 is YFSETQ. CDR3: CASSPGASGGIRETQYF. Here the CDR3 DNA reads TGCGCCAGCAGCCCCGGGGCTAGCGGGGGTATACGGGAGACCCAGTACTTC.

The J gene is TRBJ2-5, the V gene TRBV7-2; 10 bases match TRBD1. J lost 1 base, V lost 5 bases, and 10 bases had no gene match. Per the germline V gene, CDR1 is SGHTA and CDR2 is FQGNSA. The CDR3 has 17 residues. The CDR3 loop is CASSISGTGASQETQYF. The CDR3 region has the DNA TGTGCCAGCAGCATATCCGGGACAGGGGCCTCCCAAGAGACCCAGTACTTC.

The chain combines TRBV27 with TRBJ1-1; no reliable D call. Germline loops: CDR1 MNHEY, CDR2 SMNVEV (reference sequence). V lost 3 bases, J lost 7 bases, and 12 bases lay in between. The CDR3 has 13 residues. The CDR3 DNA sequence: TGTGCCAGCAGTTTTGGCGGGGTGGATGAAGCTTTCTTT. It encodes CASSFGGVDEAFF.

V is TRBV6-4 and J is TRBJ1-2, with TRBD1 matching over 7 bases. V lost 4 bases to trimming and J lost 4 bases; unmatched junction nucleotides: 9. The germline gives CDR1 MRHNA, CDR2 SNTAGT. This CDR3 is built from 15 residues. The CDR3 DNA is TGTGCCAGCAGTGTCACTTCGACAGGGACCTATGGCTACACCTTC. Protein sequence: CASSVTSTGTYGYTF.

J is TRBJ1-3 and V is TRBV28; 8 bases line up with TRBD1. J gave up 6 bases and V 3 bases, and 4 bases lay outside the gene matches. The CDR3 loop spans 14 amino acids. CDR1 and CDR2 (germline): MDHEN, SYDVKM. The CDR3 reads CASSFIQGANTIYF. The CDR3 DNA follows: TGTGCCAGCAGTTTCATCCAGGGGGCAAACACCATATATTTT. Drawing the rest from reference TRBV28 and TRBJ1-3, the complete variable domain is DVKVTQSSRYLVKRTGEKVFLECVQDMDHENMFWYRQDPGLGLRLIYFSYDVKMKEKGDIPEGYSVSREKKERFSLILESASTNQTSMYLCASSFIQGANTIYFGEGSWLTVV.

The chain couples TRBV1 to TRBJ2-5; the table's TRBD2 call for D was not verified on the DNA. TRBV1 constitutes a pseudogene. The CDR3 loop spans 16 amino acids. The CDR3 sequence: CTSSQTLVWSGGTQYF. The CDR3 DNA is TGCACCAGCAGCCAGACCCTGGTGTGGAGCGGGGGGACCCAGTACTTC.

The CDR3 sequence is CASSQDTSSTSYEQYF. The CDR3 nucleotides are TGTGCCAGCAGCCAAGATACTAGCAGTACCTCCTACGAGCAGTACTTC. The V gene is TRBV3-1 (or the pseudogene TRBV3-2), the J gene TRBJ2-7; tentative D call: TRBD2 (6 bases). Germline V gene lookup returns CDR1 LGHDT and CDR2 YNNKEL (reference sequence). This CDR3 is built from 16 residues. V was clipped by 0 bases and J by 0 bases, with 12 bases between them.

J is TRBJ2-7 and V is TRBV5-4; 8 nucleotides agree with TRBD1. V lost 4 bases to trimming and J lost 5 bases; unmatched junction nucleotides: 8. The CDR3 is made up of 14 amino acids. The germline gives CDR1 SGHNT, CDR2 YYREEE (reference sequence). The CDR3 reads CASSIDRGPHEQYF. CDR3 coding DNA: TGTGCCAGCAGCATCGACAGGGGCCCACACGAGCAGTACTTC. The full variable domain, with the rest looked up from reference TRBV5-4 and TRBJ2-7, is ETGVTQSPTHLIKTRGQQVTLRCSSQSGHNTVSWYQQALGQGPQFIFQYYREEENGRGNFPPRFSGLQFPNYSSELNVNALELDDSALYLCASSIDRGPHEQYFGPGTRLTVT.

This clone was counted a single time. The rearrangement joins TRBV27 to TRBJ1-2; 11 nucleotides line up with TRBD1. The CDR3 sequence is 15 residues long. Germline loops: CDR1 MNHEY, CDR2 SMNVEV (reference sequence). The trim removed 5 bases at V and 8 bases at J, leaving 10 bases unmatched. CDR3 in amino acids: CASSMGGQGARGYTF. CDR3 nucleotide sequence: TGTGCCAGCAGTATGGGAGGACAGGGGGCGAGAGGCTACACCTTC.

The chain carries TRBV6-5 and TRBJ1-4; TRBD1 might be the D (6 bases). The V and J ends lost 7 bases and 10 bases respectively, with 19 bases between them. Germline V gene sequence: CDR1 MNHEY, CDR2 SVGAGI. The CDR3 has 14 residues. The CDR3 region is CASTNGGASAKLFF. The DNA of the CDR3 is TGTGCCAGCACTAACGGGGGGGCAAGCGCAAAACTGTTTTTT.

The chain has TRBV19 and TRBJ2-7; perhaps TRBD1 as D (6 bases). The V end lost 8 bases, the J end lost 5 bases, and 13 bases lay between the germline ends. This CDR3 contains 12 residues. Germline V CDR1 and CDR2: LNHDA, SQIVND (reference sequence). The CDR3, as DNA: TGTGCCAGTTTGGGGGCTGCCCACGAGCAGTACTTC. This sequence encodes CASLGAAHEQYF.